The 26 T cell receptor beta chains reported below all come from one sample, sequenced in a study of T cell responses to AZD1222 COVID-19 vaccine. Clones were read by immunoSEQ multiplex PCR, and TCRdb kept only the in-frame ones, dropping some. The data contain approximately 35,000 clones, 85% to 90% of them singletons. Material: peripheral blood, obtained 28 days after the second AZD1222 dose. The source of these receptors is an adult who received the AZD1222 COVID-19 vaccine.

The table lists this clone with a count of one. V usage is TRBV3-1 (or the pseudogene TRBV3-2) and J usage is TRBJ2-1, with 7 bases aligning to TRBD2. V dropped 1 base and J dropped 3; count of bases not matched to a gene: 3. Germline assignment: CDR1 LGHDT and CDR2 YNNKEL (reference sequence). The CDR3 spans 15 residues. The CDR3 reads CASSQVLADYNEQFF. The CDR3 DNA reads TGTGCCAGCAGCCAAGTTCTAGCGGACTACAATGAGCAGTTCTTC.

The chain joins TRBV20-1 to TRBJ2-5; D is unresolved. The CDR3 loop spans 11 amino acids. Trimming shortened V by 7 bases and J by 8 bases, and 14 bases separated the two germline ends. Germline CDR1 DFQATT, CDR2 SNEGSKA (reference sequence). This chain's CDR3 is CSGRLISTQYF. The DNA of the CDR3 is TGCAGTGGCCGACTTATTTCCACCCAGTACTTC.

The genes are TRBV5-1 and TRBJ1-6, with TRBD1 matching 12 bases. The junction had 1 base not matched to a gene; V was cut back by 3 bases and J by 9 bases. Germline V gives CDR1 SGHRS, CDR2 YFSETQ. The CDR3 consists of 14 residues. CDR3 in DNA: TGCGCCAGCAGCTGGGACAGGGGGCTTTCACCCCTCCACTTT. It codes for CASSWDRGLSPLHF.

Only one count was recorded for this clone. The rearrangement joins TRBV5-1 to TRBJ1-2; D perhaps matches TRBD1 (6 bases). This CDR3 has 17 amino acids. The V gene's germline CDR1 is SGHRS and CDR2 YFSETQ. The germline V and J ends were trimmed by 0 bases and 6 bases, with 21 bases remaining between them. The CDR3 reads CASSLDGTPSLRDGYTF. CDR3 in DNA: TGCGCCAGCAGCTTGGACGGGACACCATCCCTCCGGGATGGCTACACCTTC.

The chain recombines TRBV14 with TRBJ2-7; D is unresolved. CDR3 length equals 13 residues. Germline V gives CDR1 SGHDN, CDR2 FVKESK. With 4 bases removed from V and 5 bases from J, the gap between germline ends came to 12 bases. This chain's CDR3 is CASSLNLDDEQYF. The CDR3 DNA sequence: TGTGCCAGCAGCCTGAACCTGGACGACGAGCAGTACTTC.

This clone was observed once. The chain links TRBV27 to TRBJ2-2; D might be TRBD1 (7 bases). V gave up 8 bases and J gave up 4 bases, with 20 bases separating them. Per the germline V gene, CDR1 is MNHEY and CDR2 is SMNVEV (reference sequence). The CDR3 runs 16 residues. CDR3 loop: CASSRGGGRGTGELFF. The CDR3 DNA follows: TGTGCCAGCTCCCGAGGAGGGGGCCGGGGCACCGGGGAGCTGTTTTTT.

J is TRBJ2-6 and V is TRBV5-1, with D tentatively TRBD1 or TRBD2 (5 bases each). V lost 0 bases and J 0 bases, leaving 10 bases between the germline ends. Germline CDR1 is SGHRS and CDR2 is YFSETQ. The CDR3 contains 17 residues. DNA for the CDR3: TGCGCCAGCAGCTTGGGCAGAGGGGTCTCTGGGGCCAACGTCCTGACTTTC. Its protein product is CASSLGRGVSGANVLTF.

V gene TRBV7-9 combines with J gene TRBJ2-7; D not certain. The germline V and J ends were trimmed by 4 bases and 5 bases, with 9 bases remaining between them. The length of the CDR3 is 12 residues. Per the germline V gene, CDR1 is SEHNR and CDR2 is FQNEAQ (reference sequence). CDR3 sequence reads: CASSSTRHEQYF. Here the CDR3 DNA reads TGTGCCAGCAGCTCCACCCGGCACGAGCAGTACTTC.

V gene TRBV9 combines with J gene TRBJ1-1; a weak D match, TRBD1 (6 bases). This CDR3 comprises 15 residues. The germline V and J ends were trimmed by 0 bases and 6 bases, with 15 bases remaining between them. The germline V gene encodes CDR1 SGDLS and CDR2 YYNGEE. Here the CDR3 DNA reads TGTGCCAGCAGCGTAGCCAACAGGGTGGGGGCTGAAGCTTTCTTT. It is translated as CASSVANRVGAEAFF.

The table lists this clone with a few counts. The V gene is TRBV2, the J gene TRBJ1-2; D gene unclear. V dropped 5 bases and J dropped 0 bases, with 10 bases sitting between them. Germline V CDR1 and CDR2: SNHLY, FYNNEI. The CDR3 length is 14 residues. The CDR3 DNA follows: TGTGCCAGCAGTCCGGTTTCAGCTAACTATGGCTACACCTTC. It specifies CASSPVSANYGYTF.

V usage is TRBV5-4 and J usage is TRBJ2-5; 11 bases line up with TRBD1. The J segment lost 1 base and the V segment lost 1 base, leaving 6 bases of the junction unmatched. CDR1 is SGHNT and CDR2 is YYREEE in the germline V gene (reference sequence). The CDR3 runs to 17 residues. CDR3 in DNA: TGTGCCAGCAGCTTGACGGGACAGGGGGTTTCCCAAGAGACCCAGTACTTC. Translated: CASSLTGQGVSQETQYF.

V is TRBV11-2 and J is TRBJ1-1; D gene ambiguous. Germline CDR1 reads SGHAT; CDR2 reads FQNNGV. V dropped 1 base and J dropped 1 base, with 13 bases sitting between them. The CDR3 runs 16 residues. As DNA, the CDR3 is TGTGCCAGCAGCTTAGGAGCTGGGATCAGGAACACTGAAGCTTTCTTT. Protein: CASSLGAGIRNTEAFF.

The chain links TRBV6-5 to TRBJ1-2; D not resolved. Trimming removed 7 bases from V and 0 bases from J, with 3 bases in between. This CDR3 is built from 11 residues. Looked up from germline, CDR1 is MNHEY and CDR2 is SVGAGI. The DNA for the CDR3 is TGTGCCAGCAATTCTAACTATGGCTACACCTTC. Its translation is CASNSNYGYTF.

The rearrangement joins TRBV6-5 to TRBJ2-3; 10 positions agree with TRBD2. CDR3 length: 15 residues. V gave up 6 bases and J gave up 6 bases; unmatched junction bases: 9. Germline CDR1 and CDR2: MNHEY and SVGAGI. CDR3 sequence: CASSSALAGVDTQYF. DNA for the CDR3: TGTGCCAGCAGCAGTGCTCTAGCGGGAGTGGATACGCAGTATTTT.

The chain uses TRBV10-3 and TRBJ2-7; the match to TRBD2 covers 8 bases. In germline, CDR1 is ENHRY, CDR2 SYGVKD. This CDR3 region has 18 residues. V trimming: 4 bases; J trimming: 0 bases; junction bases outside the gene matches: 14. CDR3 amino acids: CAISGPSEVGTSSYEQYF. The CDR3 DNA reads TGTGCCATCAGTGGTCCTTCCGAAGTGGGGACTAGCTCCTACGAGCAGTACTTC.

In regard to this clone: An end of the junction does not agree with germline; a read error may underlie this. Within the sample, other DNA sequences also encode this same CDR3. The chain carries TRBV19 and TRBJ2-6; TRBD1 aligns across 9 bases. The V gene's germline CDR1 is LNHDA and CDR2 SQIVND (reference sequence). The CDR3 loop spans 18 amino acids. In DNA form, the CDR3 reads TGTGCCAGTAGACCCCGGGACAGGGCAAGGCCTGGAGCCAACGTCCTGACTTTC. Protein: CASRPRDRARPGANVLTF.

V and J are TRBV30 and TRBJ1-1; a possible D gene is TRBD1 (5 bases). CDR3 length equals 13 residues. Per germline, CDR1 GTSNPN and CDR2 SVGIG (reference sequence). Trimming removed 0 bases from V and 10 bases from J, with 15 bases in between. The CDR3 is CAWSVRTPNTAFF. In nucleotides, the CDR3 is TGTGCCTGGAGTGTACGGACACCCAACACAGCTTTCTTT.

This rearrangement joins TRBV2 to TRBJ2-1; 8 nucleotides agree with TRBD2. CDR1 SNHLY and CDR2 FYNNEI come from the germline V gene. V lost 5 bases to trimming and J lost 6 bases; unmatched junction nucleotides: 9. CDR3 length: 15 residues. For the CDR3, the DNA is TGTGCCAGCAGTTGGGTACGCGGGAGGAGCAATGAGCAGTTCTTC. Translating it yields CASSWVRGRSNEQFF.

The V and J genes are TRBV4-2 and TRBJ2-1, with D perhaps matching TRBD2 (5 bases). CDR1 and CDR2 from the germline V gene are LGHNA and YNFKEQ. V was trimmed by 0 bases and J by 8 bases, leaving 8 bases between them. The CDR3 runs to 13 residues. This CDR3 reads CASSQERRDEQFF. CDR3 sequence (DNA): TGTGCCAGCAGCCAAGAGCGGCGGGATGAGCAGTTCTTC.

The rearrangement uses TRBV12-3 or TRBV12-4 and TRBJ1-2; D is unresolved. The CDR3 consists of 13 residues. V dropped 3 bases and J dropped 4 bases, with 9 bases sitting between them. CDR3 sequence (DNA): TGTGCCAGCAGTTTTGGCAGACTCTATGGCTACACCTTC. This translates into CASSFGRLYGYTF.

CDR3 protein: CASSLGNTEAFF. The CDR3 region has the DNA TGTGCCAGCAGTTTGGGTAACACTGAAGCTTTCTTT. This sequence joins TRBV28 and TRBJ1-1, with D uncertain. The CDR3 is 12 amino acids. Trimming removed 3 bases at V and 2 bases at J, with 4 bases between. The V gene's germline CDR1 is MDHEN and CDR2 SYDVKM.

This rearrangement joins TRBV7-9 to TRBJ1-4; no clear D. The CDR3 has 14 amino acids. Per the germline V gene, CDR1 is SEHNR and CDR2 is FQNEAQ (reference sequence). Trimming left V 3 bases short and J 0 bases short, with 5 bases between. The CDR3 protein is CASSFFTTNEKLFF. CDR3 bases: TGTGCCAGCAGCTTTTTTACAACTAATGAAAAACTGTTTTTT.

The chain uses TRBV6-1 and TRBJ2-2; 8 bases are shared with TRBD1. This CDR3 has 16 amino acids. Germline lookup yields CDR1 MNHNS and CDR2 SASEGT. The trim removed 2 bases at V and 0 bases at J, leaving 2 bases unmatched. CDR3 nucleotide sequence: TGTGCCAGCAGTGAAAACAGGGGGACGAACACCGGGGAGCTGTTTTTT. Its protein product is CASSENRGTNTGELFF.

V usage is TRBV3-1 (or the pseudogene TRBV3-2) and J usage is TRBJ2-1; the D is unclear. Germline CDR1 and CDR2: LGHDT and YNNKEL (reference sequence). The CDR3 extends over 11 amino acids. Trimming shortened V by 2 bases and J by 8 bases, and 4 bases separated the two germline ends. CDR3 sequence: CASSQRDEQFF. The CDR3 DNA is TGTGCCAGCAGCCAACGAGATGAGCAGTTCTTC.

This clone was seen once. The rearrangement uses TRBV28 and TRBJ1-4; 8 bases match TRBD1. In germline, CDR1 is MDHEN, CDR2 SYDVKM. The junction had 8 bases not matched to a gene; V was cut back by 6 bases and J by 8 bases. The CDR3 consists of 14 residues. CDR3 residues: CASSPGGTREKLFF. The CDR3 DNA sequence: TGTGCCAGCAGCCCAGGGGGCACACGCGAAAAACTGTTTTTT.

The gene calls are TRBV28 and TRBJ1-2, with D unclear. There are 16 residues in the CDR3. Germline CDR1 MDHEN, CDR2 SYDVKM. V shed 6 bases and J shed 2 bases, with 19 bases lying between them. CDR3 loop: CASSLSGPARNYGYTF. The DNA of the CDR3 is TGTGCCAGCAGCTTGTCCGGACCCGCTCGAAACTATGGCTACACCTTC.